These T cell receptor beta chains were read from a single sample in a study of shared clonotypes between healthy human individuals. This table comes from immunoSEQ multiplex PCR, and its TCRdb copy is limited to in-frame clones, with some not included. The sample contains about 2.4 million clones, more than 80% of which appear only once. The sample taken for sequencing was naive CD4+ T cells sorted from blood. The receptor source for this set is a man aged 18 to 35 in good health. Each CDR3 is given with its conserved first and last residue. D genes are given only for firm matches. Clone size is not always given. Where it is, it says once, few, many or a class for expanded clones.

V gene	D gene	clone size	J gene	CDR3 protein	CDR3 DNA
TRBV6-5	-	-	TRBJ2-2	CASRPRDHYTGELFF	TGTGCCAGCAGGCCCCGGGACCATTACACCGGGGAGCTGTTTTTT
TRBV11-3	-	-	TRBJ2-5	CASSLRRGSPQETQYF	TGTGCCAGCAGCTTAAGACGAGGGTCCCCTCAAGAGACCCAGTACTTC
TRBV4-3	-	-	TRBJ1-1	CASSPVHLTETEAFF	TGCGCCAGCAGCCCAGTTCACCTAACGGAAACTGAAGCTTTCTTT
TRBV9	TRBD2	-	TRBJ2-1	CASSVAGAGGTPNNEQFF	TGTGCCAGCAGCGTAGCGGGAGCGGGAGGCACACCGAACAATGAGCAGTTCTTC
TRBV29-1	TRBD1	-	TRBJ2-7	CSVDLGQGSYEQYF	TGCAGCGTTGATTTGGGACAGGGCTCCTACGAGCAGTACTTC
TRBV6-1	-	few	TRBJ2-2	CASSEQGTGELFF	TGTGCCAGCAGTGAACAGGGAACCGGGGAGCTGTTTTTT
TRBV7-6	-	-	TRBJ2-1	CASSLGGQRREQFF	TGTGCCAGCAGCTTAGGGGGTCAAAGGAGGGAACAGTTCTTC
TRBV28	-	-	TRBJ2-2	CASSLDKRTGELFF	TGTGCCAGCAGTTTAGACAAGCGCACCGGGGAGCTGTTTTTT
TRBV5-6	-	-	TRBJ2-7	CASSLWSYEQYF	TGTGCCAGCAGCTTGTGGTCTTACGAGCAGTACTTC
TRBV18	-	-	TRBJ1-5	CASSPFPGHSNQPQHF	TGTGCCAGCTCACCCTTTCCGGGACACAGCAATCAGCCCCAGCATTTT
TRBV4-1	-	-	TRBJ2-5	CASSQGGDGAAETQYF	TGCGCCAGCAGCCAAGGGGGGGATGGAGCTGCGGAGACCCAGTACTTC
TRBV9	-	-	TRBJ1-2	CASSVGPRGGGYGYTF	TGTGCCAGCAGCGTAGGGCCTCGGGGGGGCGGCTATGGCTACACCTTC
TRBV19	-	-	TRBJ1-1	CASSKSVGQRAGWAEAFF	TGTGCCAGTAGTAAAAGTGTAGGCCAGAGGGCGGGGTGGGCTGAAGCTTTCTTT
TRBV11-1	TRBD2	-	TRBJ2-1	CASSLFRGGTSYNEQFF	TGTGCCAGCAGCTTATTTCGCGGGGGAACGTCCTACAATGAGCAGTTCTTC
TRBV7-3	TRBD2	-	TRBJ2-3	CASSSIAGATDTQYF	TGTGCCAGCAGCTCTATAGCGGGGGCCACAGATACGCAGTATTTT
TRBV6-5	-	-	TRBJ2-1	CASSTLYEQFF	TGTGCCAGCAGTACCTTATATGAGCAGTTCTTC
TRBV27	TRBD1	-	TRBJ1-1	CASSTRQGVWTEAFF	TGTGCCAGCAGTACTCGACAGGGGGTGTGGACTGAAGCTTTCTTT